The rows below give T cell receptor beta chains drawn from one sample of a study of blood T cell repertoires in COVID-19. Assay: immunoSEQ multiplex PCR; the TCRdb copy retains only in-frame clones and omits some. The sample yields about 190,000 clones, roughly 90% seen once. What was sequenced was peripheral blood. Source of these receptors: a woman aged 40 to 55 who had recovered from COVID-19. Each CDR3 is given with its conserved first and last residue. The D gene is left open where the match is weak. The size field is filled for only some rows; it gives once, few, many or a size class.

j_call v_call clone_size d_call cdr3_nt cdr3_aa
TRBJ1-4 TRBV10-3 NA NA TGTGCCATCAGTGGCAACAGCCGAAATGAAAAACTGTTTTTT CAISGNSRNEKLFF
TRBJ2-4 TRBV7-6 NA NA TGTGCCAGCAGCTCGATTGACAGCGAGGCAAACATTCAGTACTTC CASSSIDSEANIQYF
TRBJ2-1 TRBV6-4 few NA TGTGCCAGCAGTGACACCGGAGCCTACAATGAGCAGTTCTTC CASSDTGAYNEQFF
TRBJ2-3 TRBV19 NA NA TGTGCCAGTAGTATAGACGGGAGTGGGTCAGATACGCAGTATTTT CASSIDGSGSDTQYF
TRBJ2-2 TRBV28 NA NA TGTGCCAGCTCTAGGGGGAAAAACACCGGGGAGCTGTTTTTT CASSRGKNTGELFF
TRBJ2-1 TRBV10-3 NA TRBD2 TGTGCCATCAGTGGACTAGCGGGAAAGAACAATGAGCAGTTCTTC CAISGLAGKNNEQFF
TRBJ1-1 TRBV29-1 NA NA TGCAGCGTTGTAGGTTTCCGGGACATTGGTAAGAACACTGAAGCTTTCTTT CSVVGFRDIGKNTEAFF
TRBJ2-3 TRBV4-1 NA TRBD2 TGCGCCAGCAGCTCAGGACTCACTAGCGGCACAGATACGCAGTATTTT CASSSGLTSGTDTQYF
TRBJ2-1 TRBV11-3 NA TRBD2 TGTGCCAGCAGCTCGGAGGGCGGGAGAGGCGATGAGCAGTTCTTC CASSSEGGRGDEQFF
TRBJ1-3 TRBV5-8 NA NA TGTGCCAGCAGCTTGGGGTTGACTTACTCTGGAAACACCATATATTTT CASSLGLTYSGNTIYF
TRBJ1-4 TRBV28 NA NA TGTGCCAGCAGCGTCGGGAGTTTTAATGAAAAACTGTTTTTT CASSVGSFNEKLFF
TRBJ2-7 TRBV7-8 NA NA TGTGCCAGCAGCTTAGCCCACGGCGAGCAGTACTTC CASSLAHGEQYF
TRBJ1-1 TRBV30 NA TRBD1 TGTGCCTGTTCTCTGGACAGGGTCGCTCGGAACACTGAAGCTTTCTTT CACSLDRVARNTEAFF
TRBJ2-1 TRBV27 NA TRBD2 TGTGCCAGCAGATCCGGGACTAGCGGCTACAATGAGCAGTTCTTC CASRSGTSGYNEQFF
TRBJ2-7 TRBV28 NA NA TGTGCCAGCAGTTTCCAGAACACCTACGAGCAGTACTTC CASSFQNTYEQYF
TRBJ1-1 TRBV6-5 NA TRBD1 TGTGCCAGCACCTATCAGGGGGGCACTGAAGCTTTCTTT CASTYQGGTEAFF